One sample yielded the 3 T cell receptor beta chains listed below, sequenced in a study of blood T cell repertoires in COVID-19. Sequencing used immunoSEQ multiplex PCR; TCRdb keeps in-frame clones, though not all of them. The sample consists of about 170,000 clones, around 82% of them appearing once. Sequencing was carried out using peripheral blood. Receptors were obtained from a woman in her 40s with COVID-19, enrolled during active disease.

This chain connects TRBV30 to TRBJ2-3; tentatively, D is TRBD2 (6 bases). Germline loops: CDR1 GTSNPN, CDR2 SVGIG (reference sequence). The CDR3 covers 14 residues. The V and J ends lost 1 base and 3 bases respectively, with 11 bases between them. DNA for the CDR3: TGTGCCTGGAGTGGGCGACTAGTGACAGATACGCAGTATTTT. This sequence encodes CAWSGRLVTDTQYF.

Turning to this clone: An end of the junction does not agree with germline; a read error may underlie this. V is TRBV29-1 and J is TRBJ1-2; D perhaps matches TRBD1 (6 bases). The CDR3 runs to 11 residues. CDR1 and CDR2 (germline): SQVTM, ANQGSEA. The CDR3 reads CSVERDTGVSF. The CDR3 nucleotides are TGCAGCGTTGAAAGGGACACTGGGGTCTCCTTC.

The chain links TRBV19 to TRBJ1-2, with 11 bases fitting TRBD1. The CDR3 extends over 15 amino acids. The J segment lost 4 bases and the V segment lost 8 bases, leaving 9 bases of the junction unmatched. Germline lookup yields CDR1 LNHDA and CDR2 SQIVND (reference sequence). The CDR3 sequence is CASLDPGQGAYGYTF. The CDR3 DNA sequence: TGTGCCAGTCTTGACCCCGGACAGGGGGCCTATGGCTACACCTTC.